Listed below are T cell receptor beta chains from one sample, sequenced in a study of cytomegalovirus exposure and HLA in healthy donors. Sequencing used immunoSEQ multiplex PCR; TCRdb keeps in-frame clones, though not all of them. The sample lists about 280,000 clones, approximately 83% occurring once. Material: PBMCs. All receptors come from a woman aged 18-30 years in good health and CMV-seronegative. CDR3s include the opening cysteine and the closing phenylalanine or tryptophan. D genes are given only for firm matches. Size tells how often a clone was seen (once, few, many) or the class of an expanded clone, and some rows leave it out.

>.|.|TRBV28|TRBJ1-5
TGTGCCAGCAAGGTGGCAGGGTTAGTTCCCCAGCATTTT
CASKVAGLVPQHF
>few|.|TRBV6-5|TRBJ1-2
TGTGCCAGCGGATTTAATATGGGCGATGGCTACACCTTC
CASGFNMGDGYTF
>few|TRBD1|TRBV27|TRBJ1-5
TGTGCCAGCAAAGATGGACAGGGAAGTCAGCCCCAGCATTTT
CASKDGQGSQPQHF
>once|.|TRBV7-9|TRBJ2-3
TGTGCCAGCAGCTTAAAATGGCCCAGGGATACGCAGTATTTT
CASSLKWPRDTQYF
>.|.|TRBV11-2|TRBJ1-2
TGTGCCAGCAGCTTAGGGGGAGGTCCTGGCTACACCTTC
CASSLGGGPGYTF
>.|.|TRBV11-2|TRBJ1-4
TGTGCCAGCAGATCGGATGGGAGTGAAAAACTGTTTTTT
CASRSDGSEKLFF
>few|.|TRBV10-1|TRBJ2-3
TGCGCCAGCAGTGACTCGAGGGCAGATACGCAGTATTTT
CASSDSRADTQYF
>.|.|TRBV30|TRBJ1-5
TGTGCCTGGAGCGTTAATGGCCTCGAACCCCAGCATTTT
CAWSVNGLEPQHF
>.|.|TRBV6-5|TRBJ1-5
TGTGCCAGCAGCCCGGCCGGGAGCAATCAGCCCCAGCATTTT
CASSPAGSNQPQHF
>once|TRBD1|TRBV27|TRBJ1-1
TGTGCCAGCAGGGGTGGGGTGACAGGGGTCCCCATGAACACTGAAGCTTTCTTT
CASRGGVTGVPMNTEAFF
>.|TRBD1|TRBV5-4|TRBJ2-7
TGTGCCAGCGGGACAGAGGTCGACGAGCAGTACTTC
CASGTEVDEQYF
>.|.|TRBV28|TRBJ1-1
TGTGCCAGCAGTTCGACAGGTCCCTCCGGGACTGAAGCTTTCTTT
CASSSTGPSGTEAFF
>.|TRBD2|TRBV5-6|TRBJ2-5
TGTGCCAGCAGCCTCTCCGGGACTAGCGGGGGGGGCCAAGAGACCCAGTACTTC
CASSLSGTSGGGQETQYF
>few|TRBD2|TRBV7-9|TRBJ2-7
TGTGCCAGCAGCCCGACTAGCGGGGGATCCTACGAGCAGTACTTC
CASSPTSGGSYEQYF
>.|.|TRBV4-3|TRBJ1-5
TGCGCCAGCAGCCAAGGACGGGGAAATCAGCCCCAGCATTTT
CASSQGRGNQPQHF
>.|.|TRBV28|TRBJ1-4
TGTGCCAGCAGGTCCCAGATCAGTTCAACTAATGAAAAACTGTTTTTT
CASRSQISSTNEKLFF
>.|.|TRBV11-2|TRBJ2-3
TGTGCCAGCCGCCGGTTTTGGCAGGGGCCAGATACGCAGTATTTT
CASRRFWQGPDTQYF
>.|.|TRBV4-1|TRBJ1-5
TGCGCCAGCAGCCCTCGATTAGAGCTCAATCAGCCCCAGCATTTT
CASSPRLELNQPQHF
>.|.|TRBV27|TRBJ2-4
TGTGCCAGCAGCTTTGAACCACAGGGATTTAATAACATTCAGTACTTC
CASSFEPQGFNNIQYF
>.|TRBD2|TRBV6-1|TRBJ2-3
TGTGCCAGCAGTGAATGGGGACTAGCGGGGGAGACAGATACGCAGTATTTT
CASSEWGLAGETDTQYF
>.|TRBD2|TRBV4-1|TRBJ2-3
TGCGCCAGCAGCCACGAAGTTAGCGGGAGGGCCGGAGATACGCAGTATTTT
CASSHEVSGRAGDTQYF
>.|TRBD2|TRBV6-5|TRBJ2-1
TGTGCCAGCAGCTCGGGACTAGCGGGGGGGAATGAGCAGTTCTTC
CASSSGLAGGNEQFF
>.|.|TRBV5-8|TRBJ2-7
TGTGCCAGCAGCCCAAGGTCCGGGACTTCAACTTACGAGCAGTACTTC
CASSPRSGTSTYEQYF
>few|TRBD1|TRBV19|TRBJ1-2
TGTGCCAGTAGAAATAAGGGGGCCTACTCCTATGGCTACACCTTC
CASRNKGAYSYGYTF
>.|.|TRBV6-5|TRBJ2-1
TGTGCCAGCAGTTACTCGGTAGGGGAAAGTAATGAGCAGTTCTTC
CASSYSVGESNEQFF
>.|.|TRBV5-4|TRBJ1-4
TGTGCCAGCAGCCCTGGGGGGGCGTACGAAAAACTGTTTTTT
CASSPGGAYEKLFF
>.|.|TRBV5-6|TRBJ2-7
TGTGCCAGCAGCGGTGACAAGTCCTACGAGCAGTACTTC
CASSGDKSYEQYF
>.|TRBD1|TRBV6-5|TRBJ1-2
TGTGCCAGCAGGGGGACAGGGGTAGGCTACACCTTC
CASRGTGVGYTF
>.|TRBD1|TRBV5-4|TRBJ2-3
TGTGCCAGCAGACCACAGGGGGCAGATACGCAGTATTTT
CASRPQGADTQYF
>.|.|TRBV29-1|TRBJ1-2
TGCAGCGTGGTTCGCGGGGGGATGGGTGGCTACACCTTC
CSVVRGGMGGYTF
>.|.|TRBV29-1|TRBJ2-3
TGCAGCCTTGATAGGGGCGTAACAGATACGCAGTATTTT
CSLDRGVTDTQYF
>.|TRBD1|TRBV27|TRBJ1-5
TGTGCCAGCAGTTTCCCAGGGGGAGGCTATAGCAATCAGCCCCAGCATTTT
CASSFPGGGYSNQPQHF
>.|TRBD1|TRBV12-5|TRBJ1-1
TGTGCTAGTGTCCAGGGGGACGGTACTAACACTGAAGCTTTCTTT
CASVQGDGTNTEAFF
>.|.|TRBV7-2|TRBJ1-4
TGTGCCAGCAGCTTAGATTGGCGGCCAGAGGGAAAACTGTTTTTT
CASSLDWRPEGKLFF
>.|.|TRBV5-1|TRBJ1-6
TGCGCCAGTTCGACAGGAGAGAATTCACCCCTCCACTTT
CASSTGENSPLHF
>.|.|TRBV11-2|TRBJ1-2
TGTGCCAGCAGCCGGTTATATGGCTACACCTTC
CASSRLYGYTF
>.|.|TRBV6-5|TRBJ2-2
TGTGCCAGCACCGGTACCGGGGAGCTGTTTTTT
CASTGTGELFF
>.|.|TRBV5-4|TRBJ2-2
TGTGCCAGCAGCTTGAATGGCGGGAAGAACACCGGGGAGCTGTTTTTT
CASSLNGGKNTGELFF
>.|TRBD1|TRBV27|TRBJ1-2
TGTGCCAGCAGTTTATTAGGGAGGACAGGCCGGGGTGGCTACACCTTC
CASSLLGRTGRGGYTF
>.|TRBD2|TRBV7-6|TRBJ2-1
TGTGCCAGCAGCCCGACCAAGGCTAGCGGGGACAATGAGCAGTTCTTC
CASSPTKASGDNEQFF
>.|TRBD1|TRBV29-1|TRBJ2-2
TGCAGCGCGGGACAGGGATTCACCGGGGAGCTGTTTTTT
CSAGQGFTGELFF
>.|.|TRBV2|TRBJ1-5
TGTGCCAGCAGGCCGGGACTCGCTAGCAATCAGCCCCAGCATTTT
CASRPGLASNQPQHF
>.|.|TRBV6-4|TRBJ1-1
TGTGCCAGCAGCGACCAGGGTAACACTGAAGCTTTCTTT
CASSDQGNTEAFF
>.|TRBD1|TRBV7-9|TRBJ1-1
TGTGCCAGCAAACGTTCTCAGGGGGCGAAAACTGAAGCTTTCTTT
CASKRSQGAKTEAFF
>.|.|TRBV5-4|TRBJ1-5
TGTGCCAGCAGCTTGGGTGGCAGGTCAGGCAATCAGCCCCAGCATTTT
CASSLGGRSGNQPQHF
>.|.|TRBV29-1|TRBJ1-1
TGCAGCGTTAGGAAGCGGCTAATACAGAACACTGAAGCTTTCTTT
CSVRKRLIQNTEAFF
>.|.|TRBV5-1|TRBJ2-1
TGCGCCAGCAGCTTTGGCGGAAACAATGAGCAGTTCTTC
CASSFGGNNEQFF
>few|TRBD1|TRBV25-1|TRBJ1-5
TGTGCCAGCAGTGCCGAGACAGGGGCCATCAATCAGCCCCAGCATTTT
CASSAETGAINQPQHF
>.|.|TRBV5-6|TRBJ2-5
TGTGCCAGCAGCTGGGGTACGGGGCAAGAGACCCAGTACTTC
CASSWGTGQETQYF
>.|.|TRBV6-5|TRBJ1-1
TGTGCCAGCAGTTATAGAGGGTGGGACACTGAAGCTTTCTTT
CASSYRGWDTEAFF
>.|.|TRBV6-6|TRBJ1-2
TGTGCCAGCAGTTACCCACCCGGCGGTGCTAACTATGGCTACACCTTC
CASSYPPGGANYGYTF
>.|TRBD2|TRBV7-9|TRBJ2-1
TGTGCCAGCAGCTTAGCACCCCCGACTAGCCCTAACTACAATGAGCAGTTCTTC
CASSLAPPTSPNYNEQFF
>.|.|TRBV29-1|TRBJ1-1
TGCAGCGTTGCCGGGACACCGAACACTGAAGCTTTCTTT
CSVAGTPNTEAFF
>.|.|TRBV9|TRBJ2-3
TGTGCCAGCAGCGAAGGGGGAGGGCCCACAGATACGCAGTATTTT
CASSEGGGPTDTQYF
>.|TRBD2|TRBV14|TRBJ2-3
TGTGCCAGCAGCCAACTCGGACTAGGTTTTGGTCGGGATACGCAGTATTTT
CASSQLGLGFGRDTQYF
>.|TRBD1|TRBV7-2|TRBJ2-7
TGTGCCAGCAGTTTAGTTAGGGACAGGGCAATCTTC
CASSLVRDRAIF
>.|TRBD1|TRBV9|TRBJ1-2
TGTGCCAGCAGCGTTTGGGACAGGGCCCAGGGAGACTATGGCTACACCTTC
CASSVWDRAQGDYGYTF
>.|.|TRBV2|TRBJ1-5
TGTGCCAGCAGCCGGGACATTGGTAATCAGCCCCAGCATTTT
CASSRDIGNQPQHF